This paragraph reports one T cell receptor (beta chain). Its matching antigen is unknown. A patient was excluded if there was uncontrolled infection, other autoimmune disease, pregnancy or lactation. Diagnoses were made from clinical symptoms, serum measures (thyroxine and TRAb), thyroid ultrasound and orbital computed tomography. This entry belongs to a study of T cells in Graves' hyperthyroidism and ophthalmopathy. RNA transcripts served as the template for amplifying TCR beta CDR3 regions. First-round RT-PCR of the TCR CDR3 relied on the HTBI primer set. One entry per CDR3 protein results from TCRdb running MiXCR on the multiplex PCR reads. Among about 660,000 distinct CDR3 sequences listed, just under 45% were seen once. Overall study findings and caveats: Ophthalmopathy and stable hyperthyroidism were told apart by a 13 V-J model. Most clonotypes expanded in the thyroid (above 0.001) were also present in blood.

Material for sequencing was peripheral blood or thyroid tissue (not recorded which). The TCR originated in an adult man with Graves' disease, either hyperthyroidism or ophthalmopathy (not recorded which).

In nucleotides, the CDR3 is TGTGCCAGCAGCCAAGGGGGTCACGAGCAGTACTTC. Its protein product is CASSQGGHEQYF. The V call is TRBV14, the J call TRBJ2-7; D is undetermined. Germline CDR1 SGHDN, CDR2 FVKESK. The CDR3 runs to 12 residues. V was trimmed by 1 base and J by 5 bases, leaving 6 bases between them.